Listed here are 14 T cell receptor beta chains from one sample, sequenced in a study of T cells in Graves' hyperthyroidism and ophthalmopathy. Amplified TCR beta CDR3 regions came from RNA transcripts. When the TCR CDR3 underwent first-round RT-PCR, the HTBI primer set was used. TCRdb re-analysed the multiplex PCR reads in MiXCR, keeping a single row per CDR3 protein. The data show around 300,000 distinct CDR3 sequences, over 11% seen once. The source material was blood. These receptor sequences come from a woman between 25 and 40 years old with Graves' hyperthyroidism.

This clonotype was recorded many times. For the CDR3, the DNA is TGTGCCAGCACCACAGGGGGAGTTGGAGATACGCAGTATTTT. This codes for CASTTGGVGDTQYF. The chain combines TRBV28 with TRBJ2-3; 8 positions agree with TRBD1. CDR1 is MDHEN, CDR2 SYDVKM, per germline. V trimming: 7 bases; J trimming: 5 bases; junction bases outside the gene matches: 8. The CDR3 covers 14 residues.

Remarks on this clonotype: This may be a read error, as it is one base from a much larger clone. DNA of the CDR3: TGTGCCAGCAGCTTAGCAATAGCGTCTAGCGCAGATACGCAGTATTTT. It yields the protein CASSLAIASSADTQYF. The J gene is TRBJ2-3, the V gene TRBV7-2, with D possibly being TRBD2 (6 bases). Germline V lookup: CDR1 SGHTA, CDR2 FQGNSA. CDR3 length: 16 residues. Trimming stripped 0 bases from V and 4 bases from J, with 14 bases between.

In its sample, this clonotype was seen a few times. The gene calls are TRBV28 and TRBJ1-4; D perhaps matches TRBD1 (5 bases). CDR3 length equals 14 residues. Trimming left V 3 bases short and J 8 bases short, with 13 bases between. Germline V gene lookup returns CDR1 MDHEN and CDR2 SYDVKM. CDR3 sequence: CASSLGTPQEKLFF. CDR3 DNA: TGTGCCAGCAGTTTGGGGACTCCACAGGAAAAACTGTTTTTT. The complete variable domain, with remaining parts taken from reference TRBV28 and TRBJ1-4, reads DVKVTQSSRYLVKRTGEKVFLECVQDMDHENMFWYRQDPGLGLRLIYFSYDVKMKEKGDIPEGYSVSREKKERFSLILESASTNQTSMYLCASSLGTPQEKLFFGSGTQLSVL.

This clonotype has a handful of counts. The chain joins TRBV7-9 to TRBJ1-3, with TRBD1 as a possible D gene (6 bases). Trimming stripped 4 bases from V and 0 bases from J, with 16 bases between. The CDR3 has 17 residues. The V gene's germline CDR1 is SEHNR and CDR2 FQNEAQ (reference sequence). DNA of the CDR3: TGTGCCAGCAGCTACGCAGGGGCCCCGCTCTCTGGAAACACCATATATTTT. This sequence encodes CASSYAGAPLSGNTIYF.

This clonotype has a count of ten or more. DNA for the CDR3: TGTGCCAGCAGTTATAGGCTGGAAGCCTACGAGCAGTACTTC. It specifies CASSYRLEAYEQYF. The chain joins TRBV6-1 to TRBJ2-7; D gene unclear. V was cut by 5 bases and J by 2 bases, with 13 bases left in between. The germline gives CDR1 MNHNS, CDR2 SASEGT. This CDR3 has 14 residues.

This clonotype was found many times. The DNA of the CDR3 is TGTGCCGGACAGACAAGCTTCAACTATGGCTACACCTTC. Its translation: CAGQTSFNYGYTF. The chain combines TRBV2 with TRBJ1-2; TRBD1 is a possible D gene (6 bases). This CDR3 is built from 13 residues. The germline gives CDR1 SNHLY, CDR2 FYNNEI. Trimming pared 11 bases from V and 2 bases from J, leaving 15 bases between.

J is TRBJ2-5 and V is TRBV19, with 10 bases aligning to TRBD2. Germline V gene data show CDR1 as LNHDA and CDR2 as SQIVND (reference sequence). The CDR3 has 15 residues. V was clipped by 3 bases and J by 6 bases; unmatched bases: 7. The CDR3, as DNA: TGTGCCAGTAGTATTGGTCTAGCGGGAGCGAAGACCCAGTACTTC. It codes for CASSIGLAGAKTQYF. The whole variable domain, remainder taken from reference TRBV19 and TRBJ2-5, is DGGITQSPKYLFRKEGQNVTLSCEQNLNHDAMYWYRQDPGQGLRLIYYSQIVNDFQKGDIAEGYSVSREKKESFPLTVTSAQKNPTAFYLCASSIGLAGAKTQYFGPGTRLLVL.

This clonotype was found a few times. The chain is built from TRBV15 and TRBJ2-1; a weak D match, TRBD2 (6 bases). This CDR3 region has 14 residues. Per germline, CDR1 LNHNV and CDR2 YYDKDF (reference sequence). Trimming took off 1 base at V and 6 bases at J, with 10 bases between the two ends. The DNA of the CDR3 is TGTGCCACCAGCAGAGTTGGGGGAGGCAATGAGCAGTTCTTC. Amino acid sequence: CATSRVGGGNEQFF.

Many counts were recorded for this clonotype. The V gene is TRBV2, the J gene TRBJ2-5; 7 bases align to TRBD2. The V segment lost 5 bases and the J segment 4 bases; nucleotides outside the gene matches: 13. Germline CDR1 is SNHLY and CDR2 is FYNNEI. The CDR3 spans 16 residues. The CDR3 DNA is TGTGCCAGCAGTCAATACGGCGCGGGCGGGGGAGAGACCCAGTACTTC. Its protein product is CASSQYGAGGGETQYF. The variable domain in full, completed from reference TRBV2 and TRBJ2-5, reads EPEVTQTPSHQVTQMGQEVILRCVPISNHLYFYWYRQILGQKVEFLVSFYNNEISEKSEIFDDQFSVERPDGSNFTLKIRSTKLEDSAMYFCASSQYGAGGGETQYFGPGTRLLVL.

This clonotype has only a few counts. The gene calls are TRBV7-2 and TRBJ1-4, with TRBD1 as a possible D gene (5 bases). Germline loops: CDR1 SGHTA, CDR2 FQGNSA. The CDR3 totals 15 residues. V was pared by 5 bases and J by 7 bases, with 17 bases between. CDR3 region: CASSVSGSLGEKLFF. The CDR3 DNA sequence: TGTGCCAGCAGCGTCTCAGGGTCCCTTGGTGAAAAACTGTTTTTT.

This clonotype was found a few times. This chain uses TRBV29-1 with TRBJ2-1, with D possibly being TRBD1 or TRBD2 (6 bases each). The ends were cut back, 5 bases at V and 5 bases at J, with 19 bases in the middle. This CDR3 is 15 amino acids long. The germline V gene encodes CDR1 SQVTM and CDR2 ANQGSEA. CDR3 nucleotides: TGCAGCGTTTTCCGTTCCGGGGGCCGTAACAATGAGCAGTTCTTC. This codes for CSVFRSGGRNNEQFF.

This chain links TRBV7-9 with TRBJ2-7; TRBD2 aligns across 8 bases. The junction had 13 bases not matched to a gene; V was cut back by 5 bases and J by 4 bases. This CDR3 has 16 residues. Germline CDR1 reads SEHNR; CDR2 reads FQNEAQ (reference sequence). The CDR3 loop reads CASSLSIGGRWYEQYF. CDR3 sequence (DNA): TGTGCCAGCAGCCTCTCCATAGGCGGGAGGTGGTACGAGCAGTACTTC.

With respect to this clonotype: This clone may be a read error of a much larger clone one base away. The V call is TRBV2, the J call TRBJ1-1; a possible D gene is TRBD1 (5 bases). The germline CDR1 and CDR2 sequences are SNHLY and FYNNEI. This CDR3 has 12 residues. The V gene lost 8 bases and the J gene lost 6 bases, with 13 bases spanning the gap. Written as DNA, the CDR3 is TGTGCCAGCGGAAAAGGGACGTCTGAAGCTTTCTTT. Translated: CASGKGTSEAFF.

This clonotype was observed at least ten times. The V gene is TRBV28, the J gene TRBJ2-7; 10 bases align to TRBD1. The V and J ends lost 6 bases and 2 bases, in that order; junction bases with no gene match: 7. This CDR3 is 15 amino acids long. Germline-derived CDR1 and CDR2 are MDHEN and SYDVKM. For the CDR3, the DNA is TGTGCCAGCAGATATGGACAGGGGGGGACCTACGAGCAGTACTTC. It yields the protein CASRYGQGGTYEQYF.